Shown below are 16 T cell receptor beta chains from a single sample sequenced in a study of CD8+ T cells in alopecia areata. Following extraction, RNA underwent reverse transcription to cDNA, which served as the sequencing template. Here immunoSEQ multiplex PCR was the method, and the copy in TCRdb shows in-frame clones only, minus some. This table has 100,000 to 150,000 clones, approximately 49% appearing once. The sequencing here drew on CD8+ T cells sorted from blood, taken at week 0. The receptor set was obtained from a human donor with alopecia areata.

CDR3 region: CASSPGQAHNEKLFF. The CDR3 bases are TGTGCCAGCAGCCCCGGACAGGCCCACAATGAAAAACTGTTTTTT. This sequence joins TRBV9 and TRBJ1-4; 7 nucleotides align to TRBD1. The CDR3 is 15 amino acids. CDR1 SGDLS and CDR2 YYNGEE come from the germline V gene. J was trimmed by 5 bases and V by 4 bases; bases with no gene match: 8.

V and J are TRBV5-1 and TRBJ2-3, with TRBD2 identical over 10 bases. The CDR3 runs to 14 residues. V shed 6 bases, J shed 7 bases, and the junction held 8 bases outside the gene matches. Looked up from germline, CDR1 is SGHRS and CDR2 is YFSETQ. The CDR3 region has the DNA TGCGCCAGCAAACAGCGGGGGGGCCCGAATACGCAGTATTTT. It yields the protein CASKQRGGPNTQYF.

The chain uses TRBV9 and TRBJ1-2; 8 positions agree with TRBD1. V was clipped by 4 bases and J by 7 bases; unmatched bases: 12. Germline values: CDR1 SGDLS, CDR2 YYNGEE. This CDR3 region has 15 residues. The CDR3 bases are TGTGCCAGCAGCCCTGGGACAGGATCTGCCGGTGGCTACACCTTC. This codes for CASSPGTGSAGGYTF.

A word on this clone: A read error is likely here: a far larger clone is one base away. The V call is TRBV6-1, the J call TRBJ2-6; unclear D gene. The germline gives CDR1 MNHNS, CDR2 SASEGT. The CDR3 totals 14 residues. Trimming removed 5 bases at V and 0 bases at J, with 5 bases between. The CDR3 spells CASSNSSGANVLTF. DNA of the CDR3: TGTGCCAGCAGTAACAGCTCTGGGGCCAACGTCCTGACTTTC.

The chain uses TRBV30 and TRBJ1-2, with 8 bases aligning to TRBD1. The CDR3 contains 15 residues. With 2 bases clipped from V and 1 base from J, the junction kept 6 bases outside the gene matches. CDR1 is GTSNPN and CDR2 is SVGIG in the germline V gene (reference sequence). The CDR3 loop is CAWSPGQAINYGYTF. The CDR3 DNA reads TGTGCCTGGAGTCCGGGACAGGCTATTAACTATGGCTACACCTTC.

This sequence joins TRBV6-5 and TRBJ1-2; D not certain. Germline V gives CDR1 MNHEY, CDR2 SVGAGI. The ends were cut back, 5 bases at V and 7 bases at J, with 17 bases in the middle. The CDR3 covers 14 residues. The CDR3 sequence: CASSPISNYRGYTF. For the CDR3, the DNA is TGTGCCAGCAGTCCCATCTCTAACTACCGTGGCTACACCTTC.

This chain joins TRBV6-1 and TRBJ1-1; D unclear. The CDR3 extends over 15 amino acids. V gave up 2 bases and J gave up 0 bases, with 10 bases separating them. Germline CDR1 MNHNS, CDR2 SASEGT. CDR3 sequence: CASSELRYLNTEAFF. CDR3 sequence (DNA): TGTGCCAGCAGTGAATTAAGGTATTTGAACACTGAAGCTTTCTTT.

V is TRBV9 and J is TRBJ1-1; 8 bases are a match to TRBD1. The J segment lost 4 bases and the V segment lost 3 bases, leaving 5 bases of the junction unmatched. Germline CDR1 reads SGDLS; CDR2 reads YYNGEE. The CDR3 length is 14 residues. CDR3 amino acids: CASSGHRGGTEAFF. The DNA of the CDR3 is TGTGCCAGCAGCGGACACAGGGGGGGCACTGAAGCTTTCTTT.

This clone was detected many times. The chain carries TRBV13 and TRBJ1-1; D possibly corresponds to TRBD1 (5 bases). CDR1 is PRHDT, CDR2 FYEKMQ, per germline (reference sequence). Between the trimmed V and J ends, which lost 8 bases and 7 bases, there was a span of 20 bases. The CDR3 consists of 14 residues. The CDR3 region is CASGGEGGPNEAFF. For the CDR3, the DNA is TGTGCCAGCGGGGGAGAGGGCGGTCCCAATGAAGCTTTCTTT.

V is TRBV4-3 and J is TRBJ2-5; TRBD1 aligns across 8 bases. This CDR3 is 17 amino acids long. Germline V gene lookup returns CDR1 LGHNA and CDR2 YSLEER. The junction had 6 bases not matched to a gene; V was cut back by 0 bases and J by 0 bases. The CDR3 bases are TGCGCCAGCAGCCAAGACGGGACAGGAGGGTACCAAGAGACCCAGTACTTC. Protein: CASSQDGTGGYQETQYF.

CDR3 in amino acids: CATSRAGGVSYEQYF. As DNA, the CDR3 is TGTGCCACCAGCAGAGCGGGAGGGGTCTCCTACGAGCAGTACTTC. The rearrangement links TRBV15 to TRBJ2-7, with 8 bases matching TRBD2. The J segment lost 0 bases and the V segment lost 1 base, leaving 2 bases of the junction unmatched. CDR3 length: 15 amino acids. Germline loops: CDR1 LNHNV, CDR2 YYDKDF (reference sequence).

In its sample, this clone was seen a few times. The V call is TRBV7-9, the J call TRBJ1-5; no firm D call. Trimming left V 0 bases short and J 2 bases short, with 8 bases between. This CDR3 is built from 15 residues. Germline assignment: CDR1 SEHNR and CDR2 FQNEAQ (reference sequence). The CDR3, as DNA: TGTGCCAGCAGCTTAGCGGAACCGGGCAATCAGCCCCAGCATTTT. It translates to CASSLAEPGNQPQHF.

The rearrangement joins TRBV5-1 to TRBJ2-3, with D perhaps TRBD2 (5 bases). Germline CDR1 and CDR2: SGHRS and YFSETQ. CDR3 length equals 16 residues. Trimming stripped 0 bases from V and 6 bases from J, with 17 bases between. The CDR3 DNA is TGCGCCAGCAGCTTGGTGGCTAGCTGGAGAGAGGATACGCAGTATTTT. This encodes CASSLVASWREDTQYF.

Only a few counts were recorded for this clone. CDR3 bases: TGTGCCAGCAGCCAGCTGGACGGAAACCTGGGCTATGGCTACACCTTC. This gives the protein CASSQLDGNLGYGYTF. This chain joins TRBV4-2 and TRBJ1-2; the D is unclear. Germline V CDR1 and CDR2: LGHNA, YNFKEQ. Trimming took 3 bases from V and 4 from J, leaving 18 bases between them. The CDR3 consists of 16 residues.

The V gene is TRBV29-1, the J gene TRBJ2-6, with D possibly being TRBD1 (6 bases). Trimming removed 4 bases from V and 2 bases from J, with 15 bases in between. In germline, CDR1 is SQVTM, CDR2 ANQGSEA. This CDR3 has 16 amino acids. The CDR3, as DNA: TGCAGCGTTGTCGGCACAGGGAAGACTGGGGCCAACGTCCTGACTTTC. Amino acid sequence: CSVVGTGKTGANVLTF.

This clone was picked up a small number of times. The chain uses TRBV13 and TRBJ2-2; no definite D call. The CDR3 spans 13 residues. The V and J ends lost 8 bases and 1 base respectively, with 8 bases between them. Germline V CDR1 and CDR2: PRHDT, FYEKMQ (reference sequence). CDR3 DNA: TGTGCCAGCTATGTCGGGAACACCGGGGAGCTGTTTTTT. Translation gives CASYVGNTGELFF.